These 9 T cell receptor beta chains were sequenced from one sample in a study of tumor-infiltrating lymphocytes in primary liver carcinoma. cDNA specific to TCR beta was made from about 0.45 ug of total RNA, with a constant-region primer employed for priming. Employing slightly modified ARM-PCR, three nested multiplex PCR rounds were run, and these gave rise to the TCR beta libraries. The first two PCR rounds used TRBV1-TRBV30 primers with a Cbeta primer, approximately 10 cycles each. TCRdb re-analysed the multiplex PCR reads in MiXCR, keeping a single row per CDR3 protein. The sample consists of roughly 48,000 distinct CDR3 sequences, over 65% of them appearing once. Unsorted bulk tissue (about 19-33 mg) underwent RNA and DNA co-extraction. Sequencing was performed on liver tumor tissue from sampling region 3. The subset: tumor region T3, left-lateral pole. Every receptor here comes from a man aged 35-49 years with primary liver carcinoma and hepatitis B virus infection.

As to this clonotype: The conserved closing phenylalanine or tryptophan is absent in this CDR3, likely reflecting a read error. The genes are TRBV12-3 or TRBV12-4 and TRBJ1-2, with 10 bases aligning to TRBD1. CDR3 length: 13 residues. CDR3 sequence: CTSSSDRGYGYTS. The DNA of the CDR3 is TGTACCAGCAGTTCGGACAGGGGGTATGGCTACACCTCT.

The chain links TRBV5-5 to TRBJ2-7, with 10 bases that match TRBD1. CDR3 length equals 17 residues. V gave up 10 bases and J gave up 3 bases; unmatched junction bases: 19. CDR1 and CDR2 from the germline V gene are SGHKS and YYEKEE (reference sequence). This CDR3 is CAGNLAARTGGIYEQYF. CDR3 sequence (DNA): TGTGCCGGCAACTTGGCGGCGAGGACAGGGGGAATCTACGAGCAGTACTTC.

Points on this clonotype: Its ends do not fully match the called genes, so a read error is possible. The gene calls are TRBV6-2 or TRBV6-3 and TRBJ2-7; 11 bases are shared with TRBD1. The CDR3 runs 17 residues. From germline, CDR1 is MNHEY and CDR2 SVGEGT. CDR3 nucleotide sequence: TGTTCCAGCAGTCCCTACTCCCAAGGACAGGGGGCCTACGAGAAGTACTTC. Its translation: CSSSPYSQGQGAYEKYF.

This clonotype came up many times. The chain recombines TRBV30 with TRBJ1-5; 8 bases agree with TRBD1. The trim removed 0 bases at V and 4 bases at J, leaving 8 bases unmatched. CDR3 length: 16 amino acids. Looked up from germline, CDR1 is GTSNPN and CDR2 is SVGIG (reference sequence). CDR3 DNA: TGTGCCTGGAGTGTACGCGGCAGGGGGCAGAATCAGCCCCAGCATTTT. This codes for CAWSVRGRGQNQPQHF.

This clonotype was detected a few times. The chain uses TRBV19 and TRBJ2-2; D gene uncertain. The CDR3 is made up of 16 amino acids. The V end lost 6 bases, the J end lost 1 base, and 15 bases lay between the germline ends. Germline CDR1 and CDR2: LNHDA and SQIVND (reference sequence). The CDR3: CASRQIGRRNTGELFF. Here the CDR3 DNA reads TGTGCCAGTAGACAAATAGGGCGCCGGAACACCGGGGAGCTGTTTTTT.

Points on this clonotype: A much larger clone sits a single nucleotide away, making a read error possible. The CDR3 protein is CASSLLVGVAPGVNVLTF. The CDR3 bases are TGTGCCAGCAGTTTACTCGTAGGGGTGGCCCCTGGGGTCAACGTCCTGACTTTC. V is TRBV28 and J is TRBJ2-6; possible D gene TRBD1, 5 bases. Germline CDR1 is MDHEN and CDR2 is SYDVKM. This CDR3 spans 18 amino acids.

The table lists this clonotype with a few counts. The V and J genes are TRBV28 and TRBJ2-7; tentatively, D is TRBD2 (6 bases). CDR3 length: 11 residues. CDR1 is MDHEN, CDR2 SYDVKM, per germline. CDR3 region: CASGNSHEQYF. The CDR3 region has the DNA TGTGCTAGCGGCAATTCCCACGAGCAGTACTTC.

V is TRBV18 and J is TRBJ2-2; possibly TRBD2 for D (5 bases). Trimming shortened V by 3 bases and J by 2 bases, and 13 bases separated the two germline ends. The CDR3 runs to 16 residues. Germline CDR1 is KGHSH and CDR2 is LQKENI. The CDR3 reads CASSPPTGKNTGELFF. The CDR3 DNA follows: TGTGCCAGCTCACCTCCCACGGGGAAAAACACCGGGGAGCTGTTTTTT.

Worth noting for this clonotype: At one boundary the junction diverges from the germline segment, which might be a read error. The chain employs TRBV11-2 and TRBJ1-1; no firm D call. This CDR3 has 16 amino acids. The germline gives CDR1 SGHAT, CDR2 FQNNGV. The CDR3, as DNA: TGTGCCAACAGCTTCGATTTGGGCGGAAGAGTTGCTGAAGCTTCCTTT. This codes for CANSFDLGGRVAEASF.